This T cell receptor (beta chain) was profiled in a study of OX40 agonist ivuxolimab in advanced cancers. Overall study context: Ivuxolimab, an agonist antibody against OX40 (CD134), was given to patients. Six ivuxolimab dose levels, 0.01 to 10 mg/kg, were given intravenously every 2 weeks. Partial responses were seen in three patients, one with hepatocellular carcinoma and two with cutaneous melanoma.

In the case of this clone: Its antigen is not known.

Study-wide points: Dosing at 0.1 to 3.0 mg/kg was accompanied by clonal expansion of CD4+ and CD8+ blood T cells by week 6.

Germline V gene lookup returns CDR1 SGDLS and CDR2 YYNGEE. This CDR3 region has 15 residues. V lost 4 bases, J lost 7 bases, and 10 bases stayed unmatched. Generated by immunoSEQ multiplex PCR, the TCRdb table keeps only in-frame clones and is missing some. The table shows about 69,000 clones, with 75% to 90% occurring only once. The specimen comprised CD4+ or CD8+ T cells sorted from blood, sampled in a trial of the OX40 agonist ivuxolimab. The source of this sequence is an adult with an advanced solid tumor such as melanoma, head and neck, liver or kidney cancer. V and J are TRBV9 and TRBJ1-1, with 10 bases fitting TRBD1. CDR3 protein: CASSITGTGADEAFF. The CDR3 nucleotides read TGTGCCAGCAGCATTACCGGGACAGGGGCCGATGAAGCTTTCTTT.